Listed below are T cell receptor beta chains from one sample, sequenced in a study of radiotherapy plus CTLA-4 blockade in lung cancer. Repertoires were generated with immunoSEQ multiplex PCR, while TCRdb's copy carries only in-frame clones and drops some. Of approximately 73,000 clones in the sample, roughly 84% were seen once. The specimen was peripheral blood, collected from a patient treated with radiotherapy plus ipilimumab. The receptor source for this set is a human donor with non-small cell lung cancer that progressed on radiotherapy plus ipilimumab. Each CDR3 is given with its conserved first and last residue. The D gene is left open where the match is weak. Expanded clones are given a class, and other clones once, few, many or no size at all.

J gene: TRBJ1-5; V gene: TRBV28; D gene: NA; clone size: NA; CDR3 DNA: TGTGCCAGCAGTAGACTTGGACTGGGTGAAAGTCAGCCCCAGCATTTT; CDR3 protein: CASSRLGLGESQPQHF
J gene: TRBJ2-7; V gene: TRBV28; D gene: TRBD2; clone size: NA; CDR3 DNA: TGTGCCAGCAGAGCCTCCGGGACTAGATACTACGAGCAGTACTTC; CDR3 protein: CASRASGTRYYEQYF
J gene: TRBJ2-3; V gene: TRBV15; D gene: TRBD2; clone size: NA; CDR3 DNA: TGTGCCACCAGGAAGACTAGCGGTTCCCCGGTCGGTACAGATACGCAGTATTTT; CDR3 protein: CATRKTSGSPVGTDTQYF
J gene: TRBJ1-4; V gene: TRBV9; D gene: NA; clone size: NA; CDR3 DNA: TGTGCCAGCAGCTCCGGACAGATTAATGAAAAACTGTTTTTT; CDR3 protein: CASSSGQINEKLFF
J gene: TRBJ1-2; V gene: TRBV29-1; D gene: NA; clone size: NA; CDR3 DNA: TGCAGCGTTGACCCAGGGGAACTAGAAGCTAACTATGGCTACACCTTC; CDR3 protein: CSVDPGELEANYGYTF
J gene: TRBJ2-5; V gene: TRBV5-4; D gene: NA; clone size: NA; CDR3 DNA: TGTGCCAGCAGCCATGGCCAACTCAAAGAGACCCAGTACTTC; CDR3 protein: CASSHGQLKETQYF
J gene: TRBJ1-1; V gene: TRBV29-1; D gene: NA; clone size: NA; CDR3 DNA: TGCAGCGCCAAGGGGATCAACACTGAAGCTTTCTTT; CDR3 protein: CSAKGINTEAFF
J gene: TRBJ1-3; V gene: TRBV28; D gene: TRBD1; clone size: NA; CDR3 DNA: TGTGCCAGCAGTTTTCATTCGACAGGGAGGAACACCATATATTTT; CDR3 protein: CASSFHSTGRNTIYF
J gene: TRBJ1-4; V gene: TRBV27; D gene: TRBD1; clone size: NA; CDR3 DNA: TGTGCCAGCAGTTTAGGGACAGGGGAGGGTGAAAAACTGTTTTTT; CDR3 protein: CASSLGTGEGEKLFF
J gene: TRBJ2-1; V gene: TRBV7-3; D gene: NA; clone size: few; CDR3 DNA: TGTGCCAGCAGCTCGGAGGGATACTTTAGCGGCCCAACGCATGAGCAGTTCTTC; CDR3 protein: CASSSEGYFSGPTHEQFF
J gene: TRBJ2-5; V gene: TRBV18; D gene: NA; clone size: few; CDR3 DNA: TGTGCCAGCTCACCACCTTACCAAGAGACCCAGTACTTC; CDR3 protein: CASSPPYQETQYF
J gene: TRBJ1-1; V gene: TRBV29-1; D gene: NA; clone size: NA; CDR3 DNA: TGCAGCGTTGAACTTTCGGAGGGAATGATAACTGAAGCTTTCTTT; CDR3 protein: CSVELSEGMITEAFF
J gene: TRBJ1-1; V gene: TRBV2; D gene: NA; clone size: NA; CDR3 DNA: TGTGCCAGCAGTGAAGCGCTTGTGAGCACTGAAGCTTTCTTT; CDR3 protein: CASSEALVSTEAFF
J gene: TRBJ2-6; V gene: TRBV28; D gene: NA; clone size: NA; CDR3 DNA: TGTGCCAGCAGTTTAGGACCGTCTGGGGCCAACGTCCTGACTTTC; CDR3 protein: CASSLGPSGANVLTF
J gene: TRBJ1-3; V gene: TRBV25-1; D gene: NA; clone size: NA; CDR3 DNA: TGTGCCAGCACGACAGCTGCCTCTGGAAACACCATATATTTT; CDR3 protein: CASTTAASGNTIYF
J gene: TRBJ2-7; V gene: TRBV9; D gene: TRBD2; clone size: NA; CDR3 DNA: TGTGCCAGCAGCGGGACTAGCGGCTACGAGCAGTACTTC; CDR3 protein: CASSGTSGYEQYF
J gene: TRBJ1-1; V gene: TRBV11-1; D gene: NA; clone size: NA; CDR3 DNA: TGTGCCAGCAGCTTGGACAGCCGGAACACTGAAGCTTTCTTT; CDR3 protein: CASSLDSRNTEAFF
J gene: TRBJ1-1; V gene: TRBV15; D gene: NA; clone size: once; CDR3 DNA: TGTGCCACCAGCAGAGGATGGGGACCCAACACTGAAGCTTTCTTT; CDR3 protein: CATSRGWGPNTEAFF
J gene: TRBJ2-5; V gene: TRBV5-8; D gene: TRBD1; clone size: NA; CDR3 DNA: TGTGCCAGCAGCTACCGACAGGGAGTCGTAGAGACCCAGTACTTC; CDR3 protein: CASSYRQGVVETQYF
J gene: TRBJ1-4; V gene: TRBV27; D gene: TRBD1; clone size: NA; CDR3 DNA: TGTGCCAGCAGTCTCGACAGGGATCATGAAAAACTGTTTTTT; CDR3 protein: CASSLDRDHEKLFF
J gene: TRBJ2-2; V gene: TRBV27; D gene: TRBD2; clone size: NA; CDR3 DNA: TGTGCCAGCAGTTCCCGAGACTTACTAATCACTAGCGGGAGTGACACCGGGGAGCTGTTTTTT; CDR3 protein: CASSSRDLLITSGSDTGELFF
J gene: TRBJ1-2; V gene: TRBV30; D gene: NA; clone size: NA; CDR3 DNA: TGTGCCTGGAGTGTACTGGGCAGGACCAACTATGGCTACACCTTC; CDR3 protein: CAWSVLGRTNYGYTF
J gene: TRBJ1-5; V gene: TRBV7-8; D gene: NA; clone size: NA; CDR3 DNA: TGTGCCAGCAGCTCCCCGCCGGGCAATCAGCCCCAGCATTTT; CDR3 protein: CASSSPPGNQPQHF
J gene: TRBJ1-5; V gene: TRBV6-1; D gene: NA; clone size: NA; CDR3 DNA: TGTGCCAGCAGTGTGCGAGGGAATGGCAATCAGCCCCAGCATTTT; CDR3 protein: CASSVRGNGNQPQHF
J gene: TRBJ2-1; V gene: TRBV6-4; D gene: TRBD2; clone size: few; CDR3 DNA: TGTGCCAGCCGGACTAGCGAAAACAATGAGCAGTTCTTC; CDR3 protein: CASRTSENNEQFF
J gene: TRBJ1-3; V gene: TRBV5-1; D gene: NA; clone size: NA; CDR3 DNA: TGCGCCAGCAGCTCAGGGCAGCCCAAAACTGGAAACACCATATATTTT; CDR3 protein: CASSSGQPKTGNTIYF
J gene: TRBJ1-3; V gene: TRBV7-9; D gene: NA; clone size: NA; CDR3 DNA: TGTGCCAGCAGTTCGGACAGCTCTGGAAACACCATATATTTT; CDR3 protein: CASSSDSSGNTIYF
J gene: TRBJ1-2; V gene: TRBV19; D gene: NA; clone size: NA; CDR3 DNA: TGTGCCAGTAGTATAGTCCAGGGAATCTATGGCTACACCTTC; CDR3 protein: CASSIVQGIYGYTF
J gene: TRBJ1-3; V gene: TRBV30; D gene: NA; clone size: NA; CDR3 DNA: TGTGCCTGGAGTGTAAATTCGGCGGGCAGAACTGGAAACACCATATATTTT; CDR3 protein: CAWSVNSAGRTGNTIYF
J gene: TRBJ2-2; V gene: TRBV5-4; D gene: NA; clone size: NA; CDR3 DNA: TGTGCCAGCAGCTTGGTTGCCGTGGGCGGGGAGCTGTTTTTT; CDR3 protein: CASSLVAVGGELFF
J gene: TRBJ1-5; V gene: TRBV19; D gene: NA; clone size: NA; CDR3 DNA: TGTGCCAGTAGTGGAGGGTTTATGGAGCCCCAGCATTTT; CDR3 protein: CASSGGFMEPQHF
J gene: TRBJ1-4; V gene: TRBV28; D gene: NA; clone size: once; CDR3 DNA: TGTGCCAGCAGTTTATTGAAACGACCGAAACTGTTTTTT; CDR3 protein: CASSLLKRPKLFF
J gene: TRBJ2-5; V gene: TRBV6-6; D gene: NA; clone size: NA; CDR3 DNA: TGTGCCAGCAGCATCGGGGAGACCCAGTACTTC; CDR3 protein: CASSIGETQYF
J gene: TRBJ1-4; V gene: TRBV6-5; D gene: NA; clone size: NA; CDR3 DNA: TGTGCCAGCATGAGGGGCGAAAAACTGTTTTTT; CDR3 protein: CASMRGEKLFF
J gene: TRBJ2-2; V gene: TRBV6-1; D gene: NA; clone size: NA; CDR3 DNA: TGTGCCAGCGTTGCTGGACTAACTAACACCGGGGAGCTGTTTTTT; CDR3 protein: CASVAGLTNTGELFF